Below, one T cell receptor (beta chain) is given with its context. There is no known antigen for this receptor. Per-base quality was not reported, and no clone a single base away is much larger than it. The data were taken from a study of OX40 agonist ivuxolimab in advanced cancers. In terms of the full investigation: Ivuxolimab was an agonistic, fully human IgG2 monoclonal antibody directed against OX40 (CD134), a costimulatory receptor. In the dose-escalation cohort, around four fifths of patients were male, and the mean age was 60 years with a range of roughly 20 to 80. Three dose-escalation patients achieved partial responses, one with hepatocellular carcinoma and two with cutaneous melanoma. Intravenous ivuxolimab was administered to patients every 2 weeks at six dose levels: 0.01, 0.1, 0.3, 1.5, 3 and 10 mg/kg. Patients were allowed to have had prior anti-PD-1, anti-PD-L1 or anti-CTLA-4 therapy, and around 40% of the dose-escalation patients had previously received checkpoint inhibitors. The paper covers the monotherapy dose-escalation part of the phase I ivuxolimab trial, which included N of about 56 patients. Among the roughly 52 dose-escalation patients, approximately 20 had hepatocellular carcinoma, 15 or so melanoma, 9 renal cell carcinoma and 9 head and neck cancer. The purpose of peripheral TCRbeta sequencing was to test whether ivuxolimab changed TCR sequence diversity and led to clonal T-cell expansion. Paper-wide results and their limitations: In partial responders in the 0.1-3.0 mg/kg groups, normalized peripheral clonal expansion was found to be among the lowest, especially among CD8+ T cells. Low levels of normalized T-cell clonal expansion were also seen in some patients who did not respond. Which antigens the clonally expanded peripheral T cells were specific for was not determined. At doses from 0.1 to 3.0 mg/kg, clonal expansion was seen in both CD4+ and CD8+ blood T cells between baseline and week 6. After ivuxolimab, more expanded clones were found on average in CD8+ T cells than in CD4+ T cells.

For sequencing of the TCRbeta CDR3 region, genomic DNA was extracted from the sorted cells. The immunoSEQ Assay was used to sequence the TCRbeta CDR3 regions. Imported from immuneACCESS, the table was reduced by TCRdb to in-frame sequences with V and J called. These copies leave out some clones; in studies compared against another copy, an unresolved V gene accounts for under half, and the cause of the remainder is not known. This sample lists tens of thousands of clones; roughly 83% were detected once. The ten biggest clones cover around 12% of the sample. The trial excluded patients who had a history of autoimmune disease or who were on systemic immunosuppression. Peripheral blood for TCR sequencing was collected from all dose cohorts at baseline, on cycle 4 day 1, and on cycle 7 day 1. The samples were drawn from a first-in-human, open-label, multicenter phase I dose-escalation trial of ivuxolimab. Adults with locally advanced or metastatic melanoma, renal cell carcinoma, hepatocellular carcinoma or head and neck squamous cell carcinoma were enrolled in the trial. Before TCR sequencing, CD4+ and CD8+ T cells were separately sorted from peripheral blood.

The TCR was taken from an adult with an advanced solid tumor such as melanoma, head and neck, liver or kidney cancer. This material consisted of CD4+ or CD8+ T cells sorted from blood, taken in a trial of the OX40 agonist ivuxolimab.

This receptor carries the CDR3 CASSTDGANTDTQYF. The DNA sequence reads TGTGCCAGCAGCACCGACGGGGCCAACACAGATACGCAGTATTTT. The rearranged chain carries TRBV7-3 and TRBJ2-3; the D assignment is uncertain and may be TRBD1 or TRBD2, with 5 bases supporting each. The CDR3 has 15 amino acids, counting the end cysteine and phenylalanine. The retained sequence is limited to the CDR3, 45 bases, with the frame set at the first base. Between the V and J ends, shortened by 5 bases and 2 bases respectively, the junction contains 14 bases. CDR1 and CDR2, looked up from the germline V gene, are SGHTA and FQGTGA.